This T cell receptor (beta chain) was documented in a study of Graves' ophthalmopathy and Graves' hyperthyroidism. With V trimmed by 5 bases and J by 5 bases, 10 bases remained unmatched. CDR1 and CDR2 from the germline V gene are SGHAT and FQNNGV. This CDR3 spans 15 amino acids. This clonotype showed up just a few times. From RNA, the CDR3 regions of TCR beta chains were amplified and sequenced. An opening RT-PCR round employed HTBI primers and preceded a second-round multiplex PCR. From the multiplex PCR reads, TCRdb called clonotypes with MiXCR, one entry per CDR3 protein. The sample has approximately 700,000 distinct CDR3 sequences, roughly 40% seen once.

This receptor was taken from an adult man with Graves' ophthalmopathy. This sequence joins TRBV11-2 and TRBJ2-7; 9 bases line up with TRBD1. The sequencing sample was made of peripheral blood. The DNA for the CDR3 is TGTGCCAGCAGCCTCAGCCGGGACAGGGTCAACGAGCAGTACTTC. Translated, it gives CASSLSRDRVNEQYF.